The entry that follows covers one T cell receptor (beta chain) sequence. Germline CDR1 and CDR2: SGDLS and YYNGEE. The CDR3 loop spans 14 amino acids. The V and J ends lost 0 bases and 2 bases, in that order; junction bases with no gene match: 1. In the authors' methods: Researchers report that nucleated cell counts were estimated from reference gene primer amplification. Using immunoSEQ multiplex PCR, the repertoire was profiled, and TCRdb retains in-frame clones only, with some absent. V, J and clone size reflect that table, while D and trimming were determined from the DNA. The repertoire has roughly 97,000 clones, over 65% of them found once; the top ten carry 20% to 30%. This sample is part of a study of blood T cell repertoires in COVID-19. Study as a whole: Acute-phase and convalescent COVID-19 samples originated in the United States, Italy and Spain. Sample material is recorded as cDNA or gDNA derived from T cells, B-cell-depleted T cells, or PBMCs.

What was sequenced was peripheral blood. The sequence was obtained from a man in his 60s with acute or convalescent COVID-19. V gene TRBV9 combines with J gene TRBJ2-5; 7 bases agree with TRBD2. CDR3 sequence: CASSVAAGQETQYF. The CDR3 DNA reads TGTGCCAGCAGCGTAGCAGCGGGACAAGAGACCCAGTACTTC.